This T cell receptor (beta chain) was recovered during a study of naive and memory T cell subsets. Broader study findings: Over 85% of naive TCR sequences appeared only once, unlike memory subsets.

After CD4 positive bead selection, the CD4-negative fraction gave CD8 T cells. There are a few counts of this clonotype. Its antigen is currently unknown. V was pared by 2 bases and J by 7 bases, with 5 bases of the junction left unmatched. This CDR3 contains 15 residues. Per germline, CDR1 MDHEN and CDR2 SYDVKM. Both TRBC1 and TRBC2 were covered by a beta constant-region primer of two equimolar oligonucleotides. Four rounds of PCR amplified the ligated cDNA using nested alpha and beta constant-region primers plus SP2. TCRdb independently ran MiXCR on the UMI-ligation and nested PCR reads; one entry per CDR3 protein. The sample includes under 25,000 distinct CDR3 sequences, more than 7% of them seen just once.

This TCR came from a human donor in good health. J is TRBJ2-2 and V is TRBV28; 9 bases line up with TRBD2. Input material: central memory CD8+ T cells from blood. CDR3 region: CASSLAGGKVGELFF. The CDR3 nucleotides are TGTGCCAGCAGTTTAGCGGGAGGGAAGGTCGGGGAGCTGTTTTTT.